This T cell receptor (beta chain) was sequenced during a study of CD8+ T cells in alopecia areata. As concerns this clone: Its antigen is unidentified.

Findings and caveats of the study: Persistence in scalp and blood during tofacitinib was observed for many expanded lesional clones.

As the sequencing template, cDNA was produced by extracting RNA and reverse transcribing it. Produced via immunoSEQ multiplex PCR; TCRdb's table is partial and in-frame only. The table records 150,000 to 200,000 clones, roughly 50% of them present only once. The treatment was: oral pan-JAK inhibitor, 5-10 mg twice daily. Looked up from germline, CDR1 is MNHEY and CDR2 is SMNVEV (reference sequence). The CDR3 covers 16 residues. Trimming left V 0 bases short and J 4 bases short, with 15 bases between. The clonotype was recovered from a human donor with alopecia areata. The chain employs TRBV27 and TRBJ2-5; no reliable D call. The sample in question was CD4+ T cells sorted from blood, obtained between weeks 55 and 70, from a patient treated with tofacitinib. CDR3 region: CASSLSYPPRGETQYF. The CDR3 coding sequence is TGTGCCAGCAGTTTATCGTACCCTCCCCGAGGAGAGACCCAGTACTTC.